This T cell receptor (beta chain) originates from a study of technical replicates of blood from several donors. The CDR3 sequence is 18 residues long. V was cut by 4 bases and J by 0 bases, with 17 bases left in between. Germline CDR1 reads SGHRS; CDR2 reads YFSETQ. Data came from immunoSEQ multiplex PCR; TCRdb stores just in-frame clones and leaves some out. The sample includes about 70,000 clones, around 97% seen only once; the top ten take roughly 0.21%. J is TRBJ1-6 and V is TRBV5-1; no firm D call. This receptor was taken from a human donor in good health. Sequencing was performed on T cells isolated from PBMCs. DNA for the CDR3: TGCGCCAGCAGCCCGAGGAAGGCCGGGAGCTCCTATAATTCACCCCTCCACTTT. Its protein is CASSPRKAGSSYNSPLHF. Based on the CDR3 plus reference TRBV5-1 and TRBJ1-6, the full variable domain is KAGVTQTPRYLIKTRGQQVTLSCSPISGHRSVSWYQQTPGQGLQFLFEYFSETQRNKGNFPGRFSGRQFSNSRSEMNVSTLELGDSALYLCASSPRKAGSSYNSPLHFGNGTRLTVT.